This is a list of T cell receptor beta chains from one sample in a study of untreated major depressive disorder. Profiled with immunoSEQ multiplex PCR; TCRdb holds only in-frame clones, not every one. The table includes about 19,000 clones, around 85% detected once. Sequencing was performed on CD4+ T cells from PBMCs. Receptors were obtained from a woman in her twenties or thirties in good health. Each CDR3 is given with its conserved first and last residue. D genes are given only for firm matches. Not all rows give a size; the values are once, few, many and, for expanded clones, a class.

D gene | J gene | CDR3 length | clone size | V gene | CDR3 protein | CDR3 DNA
TRBD1 | TRBJ1-2 | 13 | - | TRBV19 | CASSNDRVYGYTF | TGTGCCAGTAGTAACGACAGGGTGTACGGCTACACCTTC
- | TRBJ1-6 | 15 | - | TRBV11-2 | CASSSSQGVFSPLHF | TGTGCCAGCAGCTCCTCGCAGGGCGTTTTTTCACCCCTCCACTTT
TRBD2 | TRBJ2-1 | 16 | - | TRBV10-2 | CASSTISSGSYNEQFF | TGCGCCAGCAGTACAATCTCAAGCGGGAGTTACAATGAGCAGTTCTTC
- | TRBJ1-5 | 14 | - | TRBV7-8 | CASSLTDSNQPQHF | TGTGCCAGCAGCTTGACAGATAGCAATCAGCCCCAGCATTTT
- | TRBJ2-1 | 13 | - | TRBV9 | CASSVEPKVEQFF | TGTGCCAGCAGCGTAGAGCCCAAGGTTGAGCAGTTCTTC
TRBD1 | TRBJ1-2 | 14 | - | TRBV27 | CASRTTGGYYGYTF | TGTGCCAGCAGAACTACAGGGGGCTACTATGGCTACACCTTC
- | TRBJ2-1 | 15 | - | TRBV2 | CASSDSNAGFGEQFF | TGTGCCAGCAGTGATTCAAATGCAGGGTTCGGTGAGCAGTTCTTC
- | TRBJ1-4 | 14 | few | TRBV27 | CASSFPRGGEKLFF | TGTGCCAGCAGTTTCCCTCGGGGAGGCGAAAAACTGTTTTTT
- | TRBJ1-5 | 16 | - | TRBV2 | CASSGSGDFGNQPQHF | TGTGCCAGCAGTGGGTCAGGGGACTTTGGAAATCAGCCCCAGCATTTT
TRBD1 | TRBJ1-4 | 18 | few | TRBV7-2 | CASSRTGTGVSGDEKLFF | TGTGCCAGCAGCCGAACCGGGACAGGGGTATCGGGGGACGAAAAACTGTTTTTT
TRBD2 | TRBJ2-5 | 14 | - | TRBV28 | CASARLAGGETQYF | TGTGCCAGCGCCCGACTAGCGGGAGGGGAGACCCAGTACTTC
- | TRBJ2-1 | 16 | - | TRBV6-5 | CASSYPRGGLDNEQFF | TGTGCCAGCAGTTACCCCCGTGGTGGGCTAGATAATGAGCAGTTCTTC
- | TRBJ1-2 | 15 | - | TRBV5-6 | CASSLRRLTNYGYTF | TGTGCCAGCAGCTTGAGACGGCTGACTAACTATGGCTACACCTTC
- | TRBJ2-1 | 15 | - | TRBV12-5 | CASARGGRALDEQFF | TGTGCTAGTGCCAGGGGGGGGAGGGCCCTAGATGAGCAGTTCTTC
- | TRBJ1-5 | 15 | few | TRBV18 | CASSPRQDSSGPQHF | TGTGCCAGCTCACCACGACAGGACTCGTCGGGGCCCCAGCATTTT
- | TRBJ2-1 | 16 | - | TRBV30 | CAWSVAGASRYNEQFF | TGTGCCTGGAGTGTGGCAGGGGCCAGCCGGTACAATGAGCAGTTCTTC
TRBD2 | TRBJ2-7 | 14 | - | TRBV4-3 | CASSQELLASREYF | TGCGCCAGCAGCCAAGAATTACTAGCGAGTAGGGAGTACTTC
- | TRBJ1-1 | 13 | - | TRBV6-5 | CASREGPNTEAFF | TGTGCCAGCAGGGAGGGACCAAACACTGAAGCTTTCTTT
- | TRBJ2-6 | 14 | once | TRBV27 | CASSSSAGANVLTF | TGTGCCAGCAGTTCCTCGGCTGGGGCCAACGTCCTGACTTTC
- | TRBJ1-4 | 14 | - | TRBV5-1 | CASSSGRGNEKLFF | TGCGCCAGCAGCTCCGGACGGGGTAATGAAAAACTGTTTTTT
- | TRBJ1-4 | 18 | - | TRBV2 | CASSDLAWGPERDEKLFF | TGTGCCAGCAGCGACCTAGCATGGGGTCCCGAGCGGGATGAAAAACTGTTTTTT
- | TRBJ1-2 | 14 | - | TRBV27 | CASSLAGAGGDYTF | TGTGCCAGCAGTTTGGCGGGGGCCGGCGGAGACTACACCTTC
- | TRBJ1-1 | 13 | - | TRBV30 | CAWSVSGDTEAFF | TGTGCCTGGAGTGTATCGGGTGACACTGAAGCTTTCTTT
TRBD2 | TRBJ2-7 | 12 | - | TRBV2 | CASGWTSGSQYF | TGTGCCAGCGGATGGACTAGCGGGTCGCAGTACTTC
- | TRBJ2-5 | 15 | - | TRBV7-2 | CASSIGVFGLQTQYF | TGTGCCAGCAGCATAGGGGTGTTCGGGCTTCAGACCCAGTACTTC
TRBD1 | TRBJ1-2 | 16 | once | TRBV7-9 | CASSFIGVDRDYGYTF | TGTGCCAGCAGCTTTATCGGGGTTGACAGGGACTATGGCTACACCTTC
- | TRBJ2-2 | 15 | - | TRBV27 | CASSLWFQNTGELFF | TGTGCCAGCAGTTTATGGTTCCAGAACACCGGGGAGCTGTTTTTT
- | TRBJ1-1 | 15 | - | TRBV5-1 | CASSLAAQMNTEAFF | TGCGCCAGCAGCTTGGCGGCACAGATGAACACTGAAGCTTTCTTT
- | TRBJ2-1 | 15 | - | TRBV7-2 | CASSLALQPGNEQFF | TGTGCCAGCAGCTTAGCGCTTCAGCCGGGTAATGAGCAGTTCTTC
- | TRBJ1-3 | 16 | - | TRBV28 | CASSSPGGGSGNTIYF | TGTGCCAGCAGTTCCCCAGGAGGGGGCTCTGGAAACACCATATATTTT
- | TRBJ2-1 | 12 | - | TRBV28 | CASSKIGDEQFF | TGTGCCAGCAGTAAGATAGGGGATGAGCAGTTCTTC
- | TRBJ1-6 | 14 | - | TRBV2 | CASSEPGITSPLHF | TGTGCCAGCAGTGAGCCAGGTATAACTTCACCCCTCCACTTT
TRBD2 | TRBJ2-1 | 15 | - | TRBV10-3 | CAIRDTSGSVNEQFF | TGTGCCATCAGGGATACTAGCGGGAGTGTCAATGAGCAGTTCTTC
- | TRBJ2-7 | 15 | - | TRBV7-8 | CASSLQNSAWDEQYF | TGTGCCAGCAGCTTACAAAACTCGGCCTGGGATGAGCAGTACTTC
- | TRBJ2-7 | 14 | - | TRBV27 | CASSLRDGSYEQYF | TGTGCCAGCAGTCTCCGGGACGGTTCCTACGAGCAGTACTTC
- | TRBJ2-6 | 17 | - | TRBV4-3 | CASSQKTGPSGANVLTF | TGCGCCAGCAGTCAAAAGACTGGGCCCTCTGGGGCCAACGTCCTGACTTTC
- | TRBJ1-2 | 11 | - | TRBV6-5 | CATRGGHGYTF | TGTGCCACCCGCGGGGGGCACGGCTACACCTTC
- | TRBJ2-1 | 16 | - | TRBV11-3 | CASSHDSTKPNNEQFF | TGTGCCAGCAGCCACGATTCGACTAAGCCGAACAATGAGCAGTTCTTC
- | TRBJ2-2 | 15 | - | TRBV27 | CASSLGAWDTGELFF | TGTGCCAGCAGTTTAGGGGCGTGGGACACCGGGGAGCTGTTTTTT
- | TRBJ1-1 | 14 | - | TRBV5-4 | CASSLKLGFAEAFF | TGTGCCAGCAGCTTGAAATTGGGGTTCGCTGAAGCTTTCTTT
- | TRBJ1-2 | 14 | medium-sized | TRBV28 | CASSEGGFGYGYTF | TGTGCCAGCAGTGAAGGGGGATTTGGCTATGGCTACACCTTC
- | TRBJ2-7 | 11 | - | TRBV25-1 | CASSAYYEQYF | TGTGCCAGCAGTGCCTACTACGAGCAGTACTTC
TRBD1 | TRBJ2-1 | 14 | - | TRBV5-4 | CASSILQGAGEQFF | TGTGCCAGCAGCATTCTGCAGGGGGCAGGTGAGCAGTTCTTC
TRBD2 | TRBJ2-7 | 13 | - | TRBV6-5 | CASSYSPSGEQYF | TGTGCCAGCAGTTACTCGCCTAGCGGCGAGCAGTACTTC
TRBD2 | TRBJ2-5 | 15 | - | TRBV30 | CARIGGRGPLKTQYF | TGTGCCCGGATTGGCGGGAGGGGTCCGTTAAAGACCCAGTACTTC
- | TRBJ2-7 | 13 | - | TRBV30 | CAWTRGLSYEQYF | TGTGCCTGGACTCGCGGGCTCTCCTACGAGCAGTACTTC
- | TRBJ2-6 | 16 | - | TRBV30 | CAWSQTSASGANVLTF | TGTGCCTGGAGCCAGACCTCGGCTTCGGGGGCCAACGTCCTGACTTTC
- | TRBJ1-2 | 16 | - | TRBV4-2 | CASSQETSPQAYGYTF | TGTGCCAGCAGCCAAGAAACTTCCCCCCAGGCCTATGGCTACACCTTC
- | TRBJ2-7 | 16 | - | TRBV15 | CATSRDVRRFSYEQYF | TGTGCCACCAGCAGAGATGTTCGGCGATTCTCCTACGAGCAGTACTTC
- | TRBJ2-3 | 16 | - | TRBV7-4 | CASSLMLPRVPDTQYF | TGTGCCAGCAGCCTCATGTTACCCCGGGTTCCAGATACGCAGTATTTT
- | TRBJ1-1 | 14 | - | TRBV5-1 | CASSLGGMNTEAFF | TGCGCCAGCAGCTTGGGAGGTATGAACACTGAAGCTTTCTTT
TRBD2 | TRBJ2-7 | 15 | - | TRBV7-2 | CASSLNPSGMGEQYF | TGTGCCAGCAGCTTAAATCCTAGCGGGATGGGCGAGCAGTACTTC
TRBD1 | TRBJ2-1 | 18 | once | TRBV11-1 | CASSLGTGGSRSYNEQFF | TGTGCCAGCAGCTTGGGGACAGGGGGCTCTAGGTCCTACAATGAGCAGTTCTTC
TRBD1 | TRBJ1-1 | 14 | - | TRBV10-1 | CASSRTGPGTEAFF | TGCGCCAGCAGTCGGACAGGCCCGGGCACTGAAGCTTTCTTT
TRBD1 | TRBJ1-1 | 15 | - | TRBV28 | CASSERDRVVTEAFF | TGTGCCAGCAGTGAGCGGGACAGGGTTGTCACTGAAGCTTTCTTT
TRBD1 | TRBJ1-5 | 15 | - | TRBV6-1 | CASRVDRGGNQPQHF | TGTGCCAGCAGAGTCGACAGGGGTGGCAATCAGCCCCAGCATTTT
TRBD2 | TRBJ2-7 | 16 | - | TRBV5-1 | CASSLGLAGGLYEQYF | TGCGCCAGCAGCTTGGGACTAGCGGGAGGGCTCTACGAGCAGTACTTC
- | TRBJ2-3 | 15 | - | TRBV11-2 | CASSQFGGPTDTQYF | TGTGCCAGCAGCCAGTTTGGGGGGCCCACAGATACGCAGTATTTT
- | TRBJ2-5 | 15 | - | TRBV27 | CASSPDWGGAGTQYF | TGTGCCAGCAGTCCGGACTGGGGGGGCGCCGGGACCCAGTACTTC
- | TRBJ2-1 | 13 | - | TRBV11-2 | CASSLVPDSGQFF | TGTGCCAGCAGCTTAGTGCCGGATTCTGGTCAGTTCTTC